This T cell receptor (beta chain) was documented in a study of shared clonotypes between healthy human individuals. In the study overall: The donor pool was made up of two women and three men aged 18 to 49. For every donor, three CD4 naive, three CD4 memory, two CD8 naive and one CD8 memory plates were used.

The material for each subset, its genomic DNA, was split evenly across several immunoSEQ plates. Generated by immunoSEQ multiplex PCR, the TCRdb table keeps only in-frame clones and is missing some. The profile shows just over 2,000,000 clones, 95% of them singletons. Trimming removed 5 bases at V and 6 bases at J, with 14 bases between. Germline-derived CDR1 and CDR2 are SEHNR and FQNEAQ (reference sequence). The CDR3 has 14 residues. Points from the study as a whole: On the whole, naive subsets had larger estimated richness than memory subsets had.

About this clone itself: Its target is unknown.

The clonotype originates from a man younger than 35 in good health. What was sequenced was naive CD4+ T cells sorted from blood. Subset given: CD45RA+ positively selected. V usage is TRBV7-9 and J usage is TRBJ1-5; possibly TRBD1 for D (6 bases). DNA for the CDR3: TGTGCCAGCAGCACAAGGACAGCCCTTCAGCCCCAGCATTTT. Amino acid sequence: CASSTRTALQPQHF.